Described below is a single T cell receptor (beta chain) sequence and its context. No antigen is known for it. No base quality information exists; no much larger clone differs at one position. Receptors were amplified or captured by PCR. The sample was run on an Illumina HiSeq 2500. Molecular barcoding was employed in the preparation of TCR libraries, with unique molecular identifiers being used to normalize TCRbeta repertoire quantification. The public reads were reanalyzed by TCRdb: fastp trimming at Q25, MiXCR alignment, in-frame beta chains only. Duplicate CDR3 protein sequences are folded into a single record with the most common DNA and genes. Recorded for this sample are some 200,000 distinct CDR3 sequences; less than 15% of them occurred a single time. Under 15% of the sample is in the top ten clones. These data belong to a study of T-cell reconstitution after alpha-beta-depleted transplantation in children (dated by TCRdb to between 2015 and 2016). About the investigation overall: Using TCR repertoire profiling, the study followed T-cell immune reconstitution in a quantitative way in children after TCRalphabeta/CD19-depleted allogeneic hematopoietic cell transplantation.

The CDR3 goes from the cysteine to the phenylalanine over 13 residues. Only the CDR3 part of the read is kept: 39 bases, read in frame from the first base. The germline V gene yields MNHNS for CDR1 and SASEGT for CDR2. The junction shows trimming of 6 bases on V and 3 bases on J, plus 12 bases between the germline ends. Sequenced here: PBMCs from the stem cell graft donor, sampled from the stem cell graft. Recombination connected TRBV6-1 to TRBJ2-7; too little of a D gene remains to name it. This sequence originates from a human donor who donated a stem cell graft to a child with acute lymphoblastic leukemia. At the DNA level, the sequence is TGTGCCAGCAGGCGAGGAACCCTCTACGAGCAGTACTTC. It translates to CASRRGTLYEQYF.